A selection of T cell receptor beta chains follows, all from one sample in a study of control samples from healthy donors and cancer patients. Clones were read by immunoSEQ multiplex PCR, and TCRdb kept only the in-frame ones, dropping some. The sample has 99,000 or so clones; roughly four fifths are singletons. What was sequenced was blood. Receptors originate from a woman in her 50s in good health. Each CDR3 is given with its conserved first and last residue. The D gene is left open where the match is weak.

D gene: -; J gene: TRBJ1-4; V gene: TRBV11-1; CDR3 protein: CASSLNVQNEKLFF; CDR3 DNA: TGTGCCAGCAGCTTAAACGTCCAGAATGAAAAACTGTTTTTT
D gene: -; J gene: TRBJ2-7; V gene: TRBV7-2; CDR3 protein: CASRYEGWTGEQYF; CDR3 DNA: TGTGCCAGCAGATATGAGGGGTGGACGGGCGAGCAGTACTTC
D gene: TRBD2; J gene: TRBJ2-2; V gene: TRBV7-9; CDR3 protein: CASSFRTSGNTGELFF; CDR3 DNA: TGTGCCAGCAGCTTCAGGACTAGCGGGAACACCGGGGAGCTGTTTTTT
D gene: TRBD1; J gene: TRBJ1-4; V gene: TRBV4-3; CDR3 protein: CASSQDRIGQGNEKLFF; CDR3 DNA: TGCGCCAGCAGCCAAGATCGGATCGGACAGGGTAATGAAAAACTGTTTTTT
D gene: -; J gene: TRBJ2-1; V gene: TRBV28; CDR3 protein: CASNKPAERDEQFF; CDR3 DNA: TGTGCCAGCAATAAGCCGGCAGAACGCGATGAGCAGTTCTTC
D gene: -; J gene: TRBJ2-1; V gene: TRBV11-2; CDR3 protein: CASTRTRGNNEQFF; CDR3 DNA: TGTGCCAGCACCCGGACTCGCGGGAACAATGAGCAGTTCTTC
D gene: -; J gene: TRBJ2-1; V gene: TRBV7-2; CDR3 protein: CASSFWGASEQFF; CDR3 DNA: TGTGCCAGCAGCTTTTGGGGGGCCAGTGAGCAGTTCTTC
D gene: TRBD2; J gene: TRBJ2-2; V gene: TRBV7-9; CDR3 protein: CASSLVLAGNTGELFF; CDR3 DNA: TGTGCCAGCAGCTTAGTACTAGCGGGTAACACCGGGGAGCTGTTTTTT
D gene: -; J gene: TRBJ2-5; V gene: TRBV3-1/TRBV3-2; CDR3 protein: CASSPKDRDWGTQYF; CDR3 DNA: TGTGCCAGCAGCCCAAAAGACAGGGACTGGGGGACCCAGTACTTC
D gene: -; J gene: TRBJ1-4; V gene: TRBV5-5; CDR3 protein: CASSSQADNEKLFF; CDR3 DNA: TGTGCCAGCAGCTCCCAGGCAGACAATGAAAAACTGTTTTTT
D gene: -; J gene: TRBJ2-1; V gene: TRBV5-4; CDR3 protein: CASSLNGNVYNEQFF; CDR3 DNA: TGTGCCAGCAGCTTGAACGGGAATGTATACAATGAGCAGTTCTTC
D gene: -; J gene: TRBJ1-1; V gene: TRBV19; CDR3 protein: CASSILGNTEAFF; CDR3 DNA: TGTGCCAGTAGTATATTGGGGAACACTGAAGCTTTCTTT
D gene: -; J gene: TRBJ1-6; V gene: TRBV27; CDR3 protein: CASSFFGYGSYNSPLHF; CDR3 DNA: TGTGCCAGCAGTTTCTTTGGGTACGGTTCCTATAATTCACCCCTCCACTTT
D gene: TRBD1; J gene: TRBJ1-5; V gene: TRBV7-2; CDR3 protein: CASSLVAGGVQPQHF; CDR3 DNA: TGTGCCAGCAGCTTAGTGGCAGGGGGCGTTCAGCCCCAGCATTTT
D gene: -; J gene: TRBJ2-3; V gene: TRBV2; CDR3 protein: CASSEDYDATQYF; CDR3 DNA: TGTGCCAGCAGTGAGGATTATGACGCTACGCAGTATTTT
D gene: TRBD1; J gene: TRBJ1-6; V gene: TRBV9; CDR3 protein: CASSVRTGGDNSPLHF; CDR3 DNA: TGTGCCAGCAGCGTAAGGACAGGGGGCGATAATTCACCCCTCCACTTT
D gene: -; J gene: TRBJ1-6; V gene: TRBV7-2; CDR3 protein: CASSLESPGDYSPLHF; CDR3 DNA: TGTGCCAGCAGCTTAGAAAGCCCAGGGGATTATTCACCCCTCCACTTT
D gene: -; J gene: TRBJ1-1; V gene: TRBV5-1; CDR3 protein: CASSLVGADTEAFF; CDR3 DNA: TGCGCCAGCAGCTTGGTTGGGGCGGACACTGAAGCTTTCTTT